Listed below are T cell receptor beta chains from one sample, sequenced in a study of blood T cell repertoires in COVID-19. Sequenced by immunoSEQ multiplex PCR; TCRdb stores in-frame clones only, minus some. The sample shows around 76,000 clones, around 91% of them seen only once. Sequences were obtained from peripheral blood. These receptors came from a human donor in a cohort sampled during active COVID-19. The CDR3 runs from the conserved cysteine through the conserved F or W. The D gene is left open where the match is weak. Size tells how often a clone was seen (once, few, many) or the class of an expanded clone, and some rows leave it out.

clone_size	v_call	d_call	j_call	cdr3_nt	cdr3_aa
NA	TRBV7-8	TRBD1	TRBJ1-2	TGTGCCAGCAGCATGGGACAGTATGACCGGGGCTACACCTTC	CASSMGQYDRGYTF
NA	TRBV7-9	NA	TRBJ1-2	TGTGCCAGCAGCTTAGACCCGTCTCGACTAAATGGCTACACCTTC	CASSLDPSRLNGYTF
NA	TRBV7-2	TRBD1	TRBJ2-1	TGTGCCAGCATCTTAGGCCGGTCCGACAGGGGCAATGAGCAGTTCTTC	CASILGRSDRGNEQFF
NA	TRBV7-3	TRBD2	TRBJ2-1	TGTGCCAGCAGCTCCGGTGGAGCGGGGGGGACTGAGCAGTTCTTC	CASSSGGAGGTEQFF
NA	TRBV2	TRBD2	TRBJ2-2	TGTGCCAGCTGTGGGGGTAGCGGGGGAGCTAACACCGGGGAGCTGTTTTTT	CASCGGSGGANTGELFF
once	TRBV5-8	NA	TRBJ2-1	TGTGCCAGCAGCCCACAAACAGGGTACAATGAGCAGTTCTTC	CASSPQTGYNEQFF
NA	TRBV24-1	TRBD1	TRBJ2-3	TGTGCCACCAGTGATGCATCCGGGACAGGGGGAGGCACAGATACGCAGTATTTT	CATSDASGTGGGTDTQYF
NA	TRBV2	NA	TRBJ1-5	TGTGCCAGCAGTCAAAAATCAGGGTATAGCAATCAGCCCCAGCATTTT	CASSQKSGYSNQPQHF
once	TRBV4-3	TRBD1	TRBJ1-6	TGCGCCAGCAGCCAAGATGGGGCAGGGGGAGGATCACCCCTCCACTTT	CASSQDGAGGGSPLHF
NA	TRBV29-1	NA	TRBJ1-4	TGCAGCGCCCTAGGGAGAGAAAACAGTGAAAAACTGTTTTTT	CSALGRENSEKLFF
NA	TRBV7-3	NA	TRBJ2-2	TGTGCCAGCAGCTTACAGGGGAGGGGGAACACCGGGGAGCTGTTTTTT	CASSLQGRGNTGELFF
NA	TRBV5-1	TRBD1	TRBJ2-7	TGCGCCAGCAGCCGGGACAGGACCTACGAGCAGTACTTC	CASSRDRTYEQYF
few	TRBV5-1	NA	TRBJ1-1	TGCGCCAGCAGCAGGCTGGCGGAAAACACTGAAGCTTTCTTT	CASSRLAENTEAFF
NA	TRBV7-3	NA	TRBJ2-4	TGTGCCAGCAGCCGATACCGGGAGCCTAACATTCAGTACTTC	CASSRYREPNIQYF
NA	TRBV6-5	NA	TRBJ1-6	TGTGCCAGCAGTTACGGGTCGACCAGGCCCCTCCACTTT	CASSYGSTRPLHF
NA	TRBV7-3	NA	TRBJ2-2	TGTGCCAGCAGCTTAACCCCGGCGGGGAACACCGGGGAGCTGTTTTTT	CASSLTPAGNTGELFF
NA	TRBV18	NA	TRBJ2-5	TGTGCCAGCTCACCTCAGGCCGGGATGCAAGAGACCCAGTACTTC	CASSPQAGMQETQYF
NA	TRBV4-3	NA	TRBJ1-2	TGCGCCAGCAGCCAAGGGACGGGAAACTATGGCTACACCTTC	CASSQGTGNYGYTF
NA	TRBV5-4	NA	TRBJ1-3	TGTGCCAGCAGCGGGGGGGTCTCTGGAAACACCATATATTTT	CASSGGVSGNTIYF
NA	TRBV4-2	NA	TRBJ2-3	TGTGCCAGCAGCCAAGATGCGGGTGGGGGCGCAGATACGCAGTATTTT	CASSQDAGGGADTQYF
NA	TRBV9	NA	TRBJ1-2	TGTGCCAGCAGCGTAGCTAACAGCCGGAACTATGGCTACACCTTC	CASSVANSRNYGYTF
NA	TRBV3-1/TRBV3-2	TRBD1	TRBJ2-1	TGTGCCAGCAGCCCCACCCAGGGGGCATACGGCAATGAGCAGTTCTTC	CASSPTQGAYGNEQFF
NA	TRBV9	TRBD1	TRBJ2-7	TGTGCCAGCAGCACTGGACAGGGGGCCTCCTACGAGCAGTACTTC	CASSTGQGASYEQYF
NA	TRBV14	NA	TRBJ1-1	TGTGCCAGCAGTCCCCGGGTGGGCACTGAAGCTTTCTTT	CASSPRVGTEAFF
NA	TRBV9	NA	TRBJ1-2	TGTGCCAGCAGCGGCACAGGGCCGGACTATGGCTACACCTTC	CASSGTGPDYGYTF
NA	TRBV4-3	TRBD2	TRBJ2-1	TGCGCCAGCAGCCAAGAGCGAACTAGCGGGGGGTTTGAGCAGTTCTTC	CASSQERTSGGFEQFF
NA	TRBV4-2	TRBD1	TRBJ2-3	TGTGCCAGCAGCCAGGGCCGGGACAGGGGCACAGATACGCAGTATTTT	CASSQGRDRGTDTQYF
NA	TRBV7-3	NA	TRBJ1-1	TGTGCCAGCAGCCCCGACAGACTGAGCACTGAAGCTTTCTTT	CASSPDRLSTEAFF
NA	TRBV11-3	NA	TRBJ2-6	TGTGCCAGCAGCCCCGGGGGCTCTGGGGCCAACGTCCTGACTTTC	CASSPGGSGANVLTF
NA	TRBV5-4	NA	TRBJ1-2	TGTGCCAGCAGCATCGGACAGAACAACTATGGCTACACCTTC	CASSIGQNNYGYTF
NA	TRBV30	NA	TRBJ2-3	TGTGCCGCTTCTCCGGGGTCCACAGATACGCAGTATTTT	CAASPGSTDTQYF
NA	TRBV7-2	TRBD2	TRBJ2-5	TGTGCCAGCAGCCCCGGGACTAGAGGCGAGACCCAGTACTTC	CASSPGTRGETQYF
NA	TRBV7-8	NA	TRBJ1-6	TGTGCCAGCAGCTCGCACGTCGGGGAGGCCCATTCACCCCTCCACTTT	CASSSHVGEAHSPLHF
NA	TRBV7-2	TRBD1	TRBJ2-7	TGTGCCAGCAGCATGCAAACGGACAGGCGCCTCTACGAGCAGTACTTC	CASSMQTDRRLYEQYF
NA	TRBV19	NA	TRBJ2-5	TGTGCCAGTAGTACCCGCAAGGCTGACGGGAATCAAGAGACCCAGTACTTC	CASSTRKADGNQETQYF
NA	TRBV7-2	TRBD2	TRBJ2-5	TGTGCCAGCAGCCCGGGACTAGCGGTCCAAGAGACCCAGTACTTC	CASSPGLAVQETQYF
NA	TRBV18	TRBD1	TRBJ1-2	TGTGCCAGCTCACCACCGTGGCAGGGGGAAGGCTACACCTTC	CASSPPWQGEGYTF
few	TRBV5-1	NA	TRBJ1-3	TGCGCCAGCAGCAGAATCCCCGGGGCTGGAAACACCATATATTTT	CASSRIPGAGNTIYF
NA	TRBV7-2	NA	TRBJ2-5	TGTGCCAGCAGCCTGCTGGTTGAGAAAGAGACCCAGTACTTC	CASSLLVEKETQYF
NA	TRBV12-3/TRBV12-4	TRBD1	TRBJ2-4	TGTGCCAGCAGTTCGACAGGGAACATTCAGTACTTC	CASSSTGNIQYF
few	TRBV11-2	NA	TRBJ1-2	TGTGCCAGCAGCTTAACAGCTAACTATGGCTACACCTTC	CASSLTANYGYTF
NA	TRBV5-6	NA	TRBJ1-2	TGTGCCAGCAGCTTAGGGGGTGCTAACTATGGCTACACCTTC	CASSLGGANYGYTF
NA	TRBV7-6	NA	TRBJ2-1	TGTGCCAGCAGCCCCCAGGGTTTTACTGGGTACAATGAGCAGTTCTTC	CASSPQGFTGYNEQFF
NA	TRBV3-1/TRBV3-2	NA	TRBJ1-4	TGTGCCAGCAGCCCCTCCGGGTCCGGTGAAAAACTGTTTTTT	CASSPSGSGEKLFF
once	TRBV7-2	NA	TRBJ1-2	TGTGCCAGCAGCTTAGTACAGGGACCCTATGGCTACACCTTC	CASSLVQGPYGYTF
NA	TRBV18	NA	TRBJ1-5	TGTGCCAGCTCACCGGCGGGGGGATACCTCAATCAGCCCCAGCATTTT	CASSPAGGYLNQPQHF
NA	TRBV6-2/TRBV6-3	NA	TRBJ1-6	TGTGCCAGCAGTCACTTGGGGCAGGATTCACCCCTCCACTTT	CASSHLGQDSPLHF